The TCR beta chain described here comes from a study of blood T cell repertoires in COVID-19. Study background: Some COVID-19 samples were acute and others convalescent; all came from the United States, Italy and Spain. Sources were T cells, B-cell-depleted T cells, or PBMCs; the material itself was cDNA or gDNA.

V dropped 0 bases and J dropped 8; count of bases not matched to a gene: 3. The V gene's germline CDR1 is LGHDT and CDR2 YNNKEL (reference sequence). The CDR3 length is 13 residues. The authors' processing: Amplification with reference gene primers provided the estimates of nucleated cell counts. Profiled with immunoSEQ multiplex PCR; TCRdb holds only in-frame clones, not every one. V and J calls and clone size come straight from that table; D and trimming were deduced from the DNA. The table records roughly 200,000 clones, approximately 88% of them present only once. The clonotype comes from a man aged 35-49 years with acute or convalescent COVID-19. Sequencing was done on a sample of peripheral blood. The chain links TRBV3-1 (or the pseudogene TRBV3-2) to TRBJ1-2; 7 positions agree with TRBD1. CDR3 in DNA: TGTGCCAGCAGCCAAGATGACAGGGAAGGCTACACCTTC. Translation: CASSQDDREGYTF.